This T cell receptor (beta chain) was profiled in a study of blood T cell repertoires in COVID-19. Overall study: COVID-19 samples, acute and convalescent, were from the United States, Italy and Spain. Nucleic acid was either cDNA or gDNA, and it came from T cells, B-cell-depleted T cells, or PBMCs.

Germline lookup yields CDR1 LNHDA and CDR2 SQIVND (reference sequence). V lost 7 bases and J lost 0, with 16 bases in between. The CDR3 loop spans 16 amino acids. Methods used by the authors: How many nucleated cells were present was estimated from reference gene primer amplification. The assay was immunoSEQ multiplex PCR, and TCRdb's table has in-frame clones only and misses some. The V and J calls and the clone size are those of that table, but D and trimming were determined from the DNA. The sample comprises about 120,000 clones, 78% of which are singletons, and about 2.3% rests with the top ten. The V call is TRBV19, the J call TRBJ1-3, with D unclear. Sequencing was carried out using peripheral blood. The sequence was obtained from a man in his 70s with acute or convalescent COVID-19. CDR3 nucleotides: TGTGCCAGTAAAAAGGACTCGGCGGTCTCTGGAAACACCATATATTTT. This encodes CASKKDSAVSGNTIYF.